The rows below give T cell receptor beta chains drawn from one sample of a study of identical twins. TCRdb reanalysed the 5' RACE reads using MiXCR and keeps one entry per CDR3 protein. The profile shows 1.5 million to 2 million distinct CDR3 sequences, roughly a third of them singletons. The sequencing input was cord blood. The source is a newborn girl in good health. Each CDR3 is given with its conserved first and last residue. A D gene is named only where the DNA matches it firmly. The size field is filled for only some rows; it gives once, few, many or a size class.

J | length | V | D | size | DNA | CDR3
TRBJ1-5 | 13 | TRBV6-1 | . | . | TGTGCCAGCAGTGCTAGAAGGGTTTCGACCCAGCATTTT | CASSARRVSTQHF
TRBJ2-3 | 13 | TRBV10-3 | TRBD2 | . | TGTGCCATCAGCGGACTAGACGGCGGTACGCAGTATTTT | CAISGLDGGTQYF
TRBJ2-4 | 14 | TRBV4-1 | . | . | TGCGCCAGCAGCCAAGTTGTAGCCAAAAACATTCAGTACTTC | CASSQVVAKNIQYF
TRBJ2-2 | 12 | TRBV24-1 | . | few | TGTGCCACCAGTGGGGACACCGGGGAGCTGTTTTTT | CATSGDTGELFF
TRBJ2-7 | 14 | TRBV3-1 | . | . | TGTGCCAGCAGCCTAACACCTCAGGGCTACGAGCAGTACTTC | CASSLTPQGYEQYF
TRBJ2-5 | 17 | TRBV5-1 | . | . | TGCGCCAGCAGCTTGGTTCAGGGAGTATCTTATCGAGAGACCCAGTACTTC | CASSLVQGVSYRETQYF
TRBJ1-5 | 16 | TRBV24-1 | . | . | TGTGCCACCAGTGCACCCAGGGAGAGGGACAATCAGCCCCAGCATTTT | CATSAPRERDNQPQHF
TRBJ2-2 | 15 | TRBV20-1 | TRBD2 | once | TGCAGTGCCCCCCTAGCGGGCCATGACACCGGGGAGCTGTTTTTT | CSAPLAGHDTGELFF
TRBJ2-3 | 17 | TRBV7-2 | . | few | TGTGCCAGCAGCTTAATGGCTTTGTATTATAGCACAGATACGCAGTATTTT | CASSLMALYYSTDTQYF
TRBJ2-7 | 15 | TRBV9 | . | . | TGTGCCAGCTCCCAAGGCCTGGCAGCCAACTACGAGCAGTACTTC | CASSQGLAANYEQYF
TRBJ1-1 | 14 | TRBV27 | . | . | TGTGCCAGCAGTCCCGAGACAGGACACACTGAAGCTTTCTTT | CASSPETGHTEAFF
TRBJ1-5 | 16 | TRBV4-2 | . | . | TGTGCCAGCAGCCTGGAACAGGGATCGGGCAATCAGCCCCAGCATTTT | CASSLEQGSGNQPQHF
TRBJ2-7 | 20 | TRBV21-1 | . | . | TGTGCCAGCAGCAAAGGGAGGGGGCTAGCGGGAGAATATTTTTCCTACGAGCAGTACTTC | CASSKGRGLAGEYFSYEQYF
TRBJ2-3 | 13 | TRBV9 | . | . | TGTGCCAGCAGCCCTAGGACGGAAAATACGCAGTATTTT | CASSPRTENTQYF
TRBJ2-5 | 15 | TRBV27 | TRBD2 | few | TGTGCCAGCAGCCATAGCGGGAGGGCGGGCAAGACCCAGTACTTC | CASSHSGRAGKTQYF
TRBJ1-2 | 12 | TRBV21-1 | . | . | TGTGCCAGCAGCAAAGGGGAGGATGGCTACACCTTC | CASSKGEDGYTF
TRBJ1-1 | 13 | TRBV10-3 | . | many | TGTGCCATCAGTGAGTCAGGGGGCACTGAAGCTTTCTTT | CAISESGGTEAFF
TRBJ1-5 | 13 | TRBV29-1 | . | . | TGCAGCGTTGACAAATATAGCAATCAGCCCCAGCATTTT | CSVDKYSNQPQHF